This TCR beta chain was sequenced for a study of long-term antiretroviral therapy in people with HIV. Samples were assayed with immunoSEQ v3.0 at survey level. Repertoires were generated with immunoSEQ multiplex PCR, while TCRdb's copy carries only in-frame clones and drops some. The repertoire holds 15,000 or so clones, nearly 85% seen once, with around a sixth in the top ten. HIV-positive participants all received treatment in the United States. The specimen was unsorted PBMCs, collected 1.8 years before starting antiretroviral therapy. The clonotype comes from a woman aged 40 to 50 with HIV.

CDR3 sequence reads: CASSIDLGTGDGYTF. The DNA of the CDR3 is TGTGCCAGTAGTATAGATCTCGGGACAGGGGACGGCTACACCTTC. The chain carries TRBV19 and TRBJ1-2, with 10 bases that match TRBD1. In germline, CDR1 is LNHDA, CDR2 SQIVND (reference sequence). This CDR3 is built from 15 residues. V shed 0 bases and J 8 bases; nucleotides not matched to a gene: 6.